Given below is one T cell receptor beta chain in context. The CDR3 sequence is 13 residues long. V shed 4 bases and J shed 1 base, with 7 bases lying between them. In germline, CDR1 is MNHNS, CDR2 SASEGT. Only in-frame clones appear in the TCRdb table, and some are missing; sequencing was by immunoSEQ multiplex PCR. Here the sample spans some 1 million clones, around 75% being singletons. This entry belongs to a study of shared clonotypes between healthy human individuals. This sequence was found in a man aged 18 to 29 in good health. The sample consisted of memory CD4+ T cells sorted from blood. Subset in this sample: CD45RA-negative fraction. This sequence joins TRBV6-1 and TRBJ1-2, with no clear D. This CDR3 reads CASSVDINYGYTF. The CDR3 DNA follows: TGTGCCAGCAGTGTCGACATTAACTATGGCTACACCTTC.